Listed here are 9 T cell receptor beta chains from one sample, sequenced in a study of patients with pleural tuberculosis (dated by TCRdb to about 2014). Data came from an Illumina Genome Analyzer IIx. TCRdb reran the public reads through fastp at Q25 and MiXCR, keeping productive beta chains. Under each unique CDR3 protein, matching rows form one entry showing the most common genes and DNA. This sample holds some 48,000 distinct CDR3 sequences; 5.5% to 8% were observed only once. Clones ranked in the top ten supply about 17% of the sample. The receptors were gathered from a human donor with pleural tuberculosis.

This clonotype occurred many times. The chain couples TRBV19 to TRBJ1-5; tentative D call: TRBD1 (6 bases). Between the trimmed V and J ends, which lost 6 bases and 0 bases, there was a span of 9 bases. This CDR3 comprises 14 residues. Per the germline V gene, CDR1 is LNHDA and CDR2 is SQIVND (reference sequence). CDR3 in amino acids: CASSTGRSNQPQHF. CDR3 sequence (DNA): TGTGCCAGTAGCACAGGGCGTAGCAATCAGCCCCAGCATTTT.

V gene TRBV11-2 combines with J gene TRBJ1-4; 7 nucleotides match TRBD1. This CDR3 has 14 residues. J lost 8 bases, V lost 3 bases, and 6 bases had no gene match. Germline lookup yields CDR1 SGHAT and CDR2 FQNNGV. The CDR3 loop is CASSFGDSYEKLFF. CDR3 nucleotides: TGTGCCAGCAGCTTCGGGGACAGCTACGAAAAACTGTTTTTT.

This sequence joins TRBV12-3 or TRBV12-4 and TRBJ2-7, with 7 bases matching TRBD2. This CDR3 is 14 amino acids long. After removal of 1 base from V and 0 bases from J, the junction contained 0 bases not matched to a gene. Here the CDR3 reads CASSLGGGSYEQYV. CDR3 DNA sequence: TGTGCCAGCAGTTTAGGGGGGGGCTCCTACGAGCAGTACGTC.

This clonotype was picked up many times. The rearrangement joins TRBV20-1 to TRBJ2-7; D might be TRBD1 or TRBD2, each matching 5 bases. This CDR3 has 13 residues. V was trimmed by 4 bases and J by 3 bases, leaving 13 bases between them. Germline V gives CDR1 DFQATT, CDR2 SNEGSKA (reference sequence). CDR3 residues: CSAIWGTNYEQYF. In DNA, the CDR3 is TGCAGTGCTATATGGGGGACCAACTACGAGCAGTACTTC.

The table lists this clonotype with many counts. This chain uses TRBV20-1 with TRBJ1-2; 7 positions match TRBD1. The CDR3 spans 13 residues. V was clipped by 6 bases and J by 5 bases; unmatched bases: 9. Germline V gene sequence: CDR1 DFQATT, CDR2 SNEGSKA (reference sequence). CDR3 loop: CSAHPPGQYGYTF. In nucleotides, the CDR3 is TGCAGTGCACACCCCCCGGGACAGTATGGCTACACCTTC.

This clonotype has a count of ten or more. V gene TRBV6-2 or TRBV6-3 combines with J gene TRBJ1-2; TRBD1 might be the D (6 bases). Germline V gene sequence: CDR1 MNHEY, CDR2 SVGEGT. This CDR3 spans 11 amino acids. V lost 5 bases to trimming and J lost 8 bases, with 9 bases between them. The CDR3 bases are TGTGCCAGCAGTACAGGGAACGGCTACACCTTC. Its protein is CASSTGNGYTF.

This clonotype has ten or more counts. This rearrangement joins TRBV20-1 to TRBJ2-7; no definite D call. Germline V gives CDR1 DFQATT, CDR2 SNEGSKA (reference sequence). V lost 5 bases, J lost 7 bases, and 12 bases lay in between. The CDR3 spans 11 residues. CDR3 bases: TGCAGTGCTTCGACCTTGGGGGAGCAGTACTTC. Its translation is CSASTLGEQYF.

This clonotype was seen many times. The V and J genes are TRBV20-1 and TRBJ1-2; D gene unclear. V lost 3 bases and J lost 5, with 19 bases in between. The V gene's germline CDR1 is DFQATT and CDR2 SNEGSKA (reference sequence). This CDR3 has 15 residues. The CDR3 protein is CSARDGLMTMYGYTF. CDR3 bases: TGCAGTGCTAGGGACGGCCTGATGACGATGTATGGCTACACCTTC.

This clonotype was seen ten or more times. V and J are TRBV19 and TRBJ2-3; D is tentatively TRBD1 or TRBD2 (5 bases each). The V gene's germline CDR1 is LNHDA and CDR2 SQIVND (reference sequence). V lost 7 bases and J lost 4, with 15 bases in between. CDR3 length: 14 residues. The CDR3 nucleotides are TGTGCCAGTACGCCAGGACTGGGGGCAGATACGCAGTATTTT. This encodes CASTPGLGADTQYF.